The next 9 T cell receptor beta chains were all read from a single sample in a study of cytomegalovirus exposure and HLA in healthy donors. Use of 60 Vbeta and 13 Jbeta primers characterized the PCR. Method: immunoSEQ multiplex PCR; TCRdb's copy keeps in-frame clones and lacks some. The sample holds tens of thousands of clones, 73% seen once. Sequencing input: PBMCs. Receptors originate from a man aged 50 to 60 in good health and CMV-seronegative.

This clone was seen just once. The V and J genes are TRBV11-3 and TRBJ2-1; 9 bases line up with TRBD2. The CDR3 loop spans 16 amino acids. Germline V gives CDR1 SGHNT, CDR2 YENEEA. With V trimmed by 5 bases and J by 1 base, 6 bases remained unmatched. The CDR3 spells CASSQRGGGSYNEQFF. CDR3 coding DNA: TGTGCCAGCAGCCAACGCGGGGGGGGGTCCTACAATGAGCAGTTCTTC.

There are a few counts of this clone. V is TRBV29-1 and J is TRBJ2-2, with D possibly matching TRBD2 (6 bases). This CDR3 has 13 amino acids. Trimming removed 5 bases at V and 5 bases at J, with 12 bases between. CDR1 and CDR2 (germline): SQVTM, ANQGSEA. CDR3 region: CSVQEGRTGELFF. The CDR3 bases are TGCAGCGTTCAGGAGGGAAGAACCGGGGAGCTGTTTTTT.

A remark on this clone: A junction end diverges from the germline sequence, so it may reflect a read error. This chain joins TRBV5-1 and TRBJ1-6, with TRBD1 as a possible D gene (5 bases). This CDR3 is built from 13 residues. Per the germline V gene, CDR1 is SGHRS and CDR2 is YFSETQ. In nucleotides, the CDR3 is TGCGCCAGCAGCATCAAAGGGGCTCACCCCCCCCACTTT. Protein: CASSIKGAHPPHF.

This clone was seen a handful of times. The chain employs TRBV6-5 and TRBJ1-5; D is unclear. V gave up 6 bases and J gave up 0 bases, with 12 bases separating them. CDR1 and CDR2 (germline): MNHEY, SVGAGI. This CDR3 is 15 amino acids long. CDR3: CASSPVLYSNQPQHF. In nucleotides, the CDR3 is TGTGCCAGCAGCCCGGTCCTCTATAGCAATCAGCCCCAGCATTTT.

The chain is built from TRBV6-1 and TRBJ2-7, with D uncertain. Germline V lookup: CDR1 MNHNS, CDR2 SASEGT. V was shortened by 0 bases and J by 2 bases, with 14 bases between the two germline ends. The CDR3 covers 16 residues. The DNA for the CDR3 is TGTGCCAGCAGTGAAGCATCCATAACGCCAGCCTACGAGCAGTACTTC. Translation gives CASSEASITPAYEQYF.

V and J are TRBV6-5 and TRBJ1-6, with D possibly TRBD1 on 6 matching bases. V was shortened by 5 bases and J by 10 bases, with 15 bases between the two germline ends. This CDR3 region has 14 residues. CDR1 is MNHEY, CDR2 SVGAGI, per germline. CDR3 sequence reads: CASSEVAGVSPLHF. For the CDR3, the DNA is TGTGCCAGCAGTGAAGTGGCAGGGGTATCACCCCTCCACTTT.

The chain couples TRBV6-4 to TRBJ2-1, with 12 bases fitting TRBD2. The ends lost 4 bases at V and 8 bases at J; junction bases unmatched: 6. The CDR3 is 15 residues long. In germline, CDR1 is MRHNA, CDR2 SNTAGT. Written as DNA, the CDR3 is TGTGCCAGCAGTGTGGAACTAGCGGGGGGCCATGAGCAGTTCTTC. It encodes CASSVELAGGHEQFF.

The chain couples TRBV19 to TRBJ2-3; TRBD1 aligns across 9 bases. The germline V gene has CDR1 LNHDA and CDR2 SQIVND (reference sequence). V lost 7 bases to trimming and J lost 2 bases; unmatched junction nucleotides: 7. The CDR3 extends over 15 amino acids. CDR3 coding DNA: TGTGCCAGTAATCCGGGACAGGGAAACACAGATACGCAGTATTTT. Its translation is CASNPGQGNTDTQYF.

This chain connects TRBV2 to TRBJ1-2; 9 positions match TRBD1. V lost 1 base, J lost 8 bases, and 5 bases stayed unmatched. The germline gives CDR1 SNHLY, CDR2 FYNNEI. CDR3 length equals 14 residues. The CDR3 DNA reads TGTGCCAGCAGTGAAGGAACAGGGGGCAGGGGCTACACCTTC. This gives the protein CASSEGTGGRGYTF.